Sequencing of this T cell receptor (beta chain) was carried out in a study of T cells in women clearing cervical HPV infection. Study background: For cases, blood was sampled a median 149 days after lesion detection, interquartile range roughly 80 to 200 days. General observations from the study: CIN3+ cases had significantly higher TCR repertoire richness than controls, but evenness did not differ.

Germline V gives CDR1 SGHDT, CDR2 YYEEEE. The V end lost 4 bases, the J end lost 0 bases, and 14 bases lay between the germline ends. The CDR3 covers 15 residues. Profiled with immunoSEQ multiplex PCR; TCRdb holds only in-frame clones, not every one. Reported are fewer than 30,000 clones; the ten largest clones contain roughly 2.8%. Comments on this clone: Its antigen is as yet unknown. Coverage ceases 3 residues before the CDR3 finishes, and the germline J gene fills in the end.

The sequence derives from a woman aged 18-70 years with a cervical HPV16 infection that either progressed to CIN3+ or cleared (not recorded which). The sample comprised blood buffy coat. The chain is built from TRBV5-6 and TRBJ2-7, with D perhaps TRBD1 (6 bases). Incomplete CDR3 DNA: TGTGCCAGCAGCCCACAGGGCCCACTCTCCTACGAG. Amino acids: CASSPQGPLSYE. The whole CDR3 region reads CASSPQGPLSYEQYF.